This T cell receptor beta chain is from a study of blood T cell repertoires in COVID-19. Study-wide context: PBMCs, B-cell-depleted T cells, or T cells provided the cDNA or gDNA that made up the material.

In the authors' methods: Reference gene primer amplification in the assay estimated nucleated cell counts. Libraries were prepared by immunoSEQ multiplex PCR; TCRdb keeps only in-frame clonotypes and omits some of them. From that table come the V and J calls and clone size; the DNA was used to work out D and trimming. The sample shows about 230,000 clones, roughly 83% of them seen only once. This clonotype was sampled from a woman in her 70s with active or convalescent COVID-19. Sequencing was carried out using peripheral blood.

The CDR3 DNA sequence: TGTGCCAGCAGTCCCGGGATCCACTATGGCTACACCTTC. Protein sequence: CASSPGIHYGYTF. The V and J genes are TRBV6-5 and TRBJ1-2, with D hard to call. CDR1 and CDR2 (germline): MNHEY, SVGAGI. The CDR3 runs to 13 residues. The ends were cut back, 5 bases at V and 3 bases at J, with 10 bases in the middle.